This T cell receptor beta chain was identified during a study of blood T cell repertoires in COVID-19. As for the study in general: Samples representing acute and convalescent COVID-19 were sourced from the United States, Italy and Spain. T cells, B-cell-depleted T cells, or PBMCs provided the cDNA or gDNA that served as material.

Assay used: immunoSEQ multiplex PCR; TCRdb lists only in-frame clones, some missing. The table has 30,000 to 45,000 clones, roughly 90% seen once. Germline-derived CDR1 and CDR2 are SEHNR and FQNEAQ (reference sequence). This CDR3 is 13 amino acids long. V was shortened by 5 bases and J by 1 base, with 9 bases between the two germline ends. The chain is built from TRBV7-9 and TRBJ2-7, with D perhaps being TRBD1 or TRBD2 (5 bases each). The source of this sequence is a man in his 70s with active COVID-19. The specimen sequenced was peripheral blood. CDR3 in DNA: TGTGCCAGCAGCGTAGAGGGGTCCTACGAGCAGTACTTC. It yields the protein CASSVEGSYEQYF.